A selection of T cell receptor beta chains follows, all from one sample in a study of shared clonotypes between healthy human individuals. Assay used: immunoSEQ multiplex PCR; TCRdb lists only in-frame clones, some missing. The top ten clones hold less than 0.35% of a sample with roughly 570,000 clones, 95% to 98% of them seen once. The specimen was naive CD8+ T cells sorted from blood. The receptors shown here come from a man between 25 and 39 years old in good health. The CDR3 runs from the conserved cysteine through the conserved F or W. A D gene is named only where the DNA matches it firmly. Rows give clone size only sometimes, using once, few, many, or a class for an expanded clone.

NA	TRBV4-1	TRBJ2-7	TRBD2	CASSQEPRTSGVYEQYF	TGCGCCAGCAGCCAAGAACCTCGGACTAGCGGGGTTTACGAGCAGTACTTC
NA	TRBV6-5	TRBJ2-7	TRBD2	CASSLGGGSYEQYF	TGTGCCAGCAGTTTGGGGGGGGGATCCTACGAGCAGTACTTC
NA	TRBV2	TRBJ2-1	NA	CAWRAVYGEQFF	TGTGCCTGGAGGGCCGTTTATGGTGAGCAGTTCTTC
NA	TRBV27	TRBJ1-5	NA	CASSLRSSRGNNQPQHF	TGTGCCAGCAGTTTACGGTCGAGCAGGGGCAACAATCAGCCCCAGCATTTT
NA	TRBV9	TRBJ1-2	NA	CASWSAPGYTF	TGTGCCAGCTGGTCCGCCCCAGGCTACACCTTC
NA	TRBV29-1	TRBJ2-3	TRBD1	CSVEGTGPTDTQYF	TGCAGCGTTGAGGGGACAGGTCCCACGGATACGCAGTATTTT
once	TRBV27	TRBJ2-7	NA	CASSLTRSYEQYF	TGTGCCAGCAGCCTTACACGATCCTACGAGCAGTACTTC
NA	TRBV29-1	TRBJ2-7	NA	CSVEVTSSYEQYF	TGCAGCGTTGAAGTGACTAGCTCCTACGAGCAGTACTTC
NA	TRBV6-1	TRBJ2-1	TRBD1	CASRGTGASYNEQFF	TGTGCCAGCAGGGGGACAGGAGCCTCCTACAATGAGCAGTTCTTC
NA	TRBV30	TRBJ2-3	NA	CAFSTPRARDTQYF	TGTGCCTTCTCGACTCCCCGTGCCAGAGATACGCAGTATTTT
NA	TRBV29-1	TRBJ1-5	TRBD1	CSVTGDGSNQPQHF	TGCAGCGTTACAGGGGACGGTAGCAATCAGCCCCAGCATTTT
NA	TRBV25-1	TRBJ1-4	NA	CASRGGEKLFF	TGTGCCAGCAGAGGAGGTGAAAAACTGTTTTTT
NA	TRBV7-9	TRBJ2-1	TRBD1	CASRPGQGVKRSYNEQFF	TGTGCCAGCAGACCGGGACAGGGGGTAAAGCGCTCCTACAATGAGCAGTTCTTC
NA	TRBV27	TRBJ2-2	TRBD1	CASSYRTGAGGELFF	TGTGCCAGCAGTTACCGGACAGGGGCAGGCGGGGAGCTGTTTTTT
NA	TRBV5-5	TRBJ2-7	NA	CASSTRGGTTLDEQYF	TGTGCCAGCAGCACCCGAGGGGGGACAACCCTTGACGAGCAGTACTTC
NA	TRBV7-9	TRBJ2-1	TRBD1	CASMSSLLVRTGYNEQFF	TGTGCCAGCATGTCGTCTCTCTTAGTTAGGACAGGTTACAATGAGCAGTTCTTC
NA	TRBV6-5	TRBJ2-7	NA	CASSYGNRATRDEQYF	TGTGCCAGCAGTTACGGGAACAGGGCTACTAGGGACGAGCAGTACTTC
NA	TRBV14	TRBJ1-1	NA	CASSQGWGIYTEAFF	TGTGCCAGCAGCCAAGGGTGGGGGATTTACACTGAAGCTTTCTTT
NA	TRBV19	TRBJ1-5	NA	CASSTYDPSPNQPQHF	TGTGCCAGTAGTACGTACGACCCGAGCCCCAATCAGCCCCAGCATTTT
NA	TRBV4-1	TRBJ2-6	NA	CASSQSEAGANVLTF	TGCGCCAGCAGCCAAAGCGAGGCTGGGGCCAACGTCCTGACTTTC
NA	TRBV29-1	TRBJ2-7	TRBD1	CSVEDQGQGYEQYF	TGCAGCGTTGAAGATCAGGGACAGGGTTACGAGCAGTACTTC
NA	TRBV21-1	TRBJ2-7	NA	CASSKLPTGGFYEQYF	TGTGCCAGCAGCAAATTACCTACAGGGGGCTTCTACGAGCAGTACTTC
NA	TRBV7-9	TRBJ2-3	NA	CASSSTDDTDTQYF	TGTGCCAGCAGCTCGACAGACGATACAGATACGCAGTATTTT
NA	TRBV7-9	TRBJ2-7	NA	CASSLSSYPYEQYF	TGTGCCAGCAGCTTAAGCTCCTATCCCTACGAGCAGTACTTC
NA	TRBV11-2	TRBJ2-3	TRBD1	CASSLRTGGYPPDTQYF	TGTGCCAGCAGCTTGCGGACAGGGGGATACCCGCCAGATACGCAGTATTTT
NA	TRBV7-3	TRBJ2-1	TRBD2	CASSLSASGMGEQFF	TGTGCCAGCAGCTTATCCGCTAGCGGGATGGGTGAGCAGTTCTTC
NA	TRBV27	TRBJ2-3	TRBD2	CASSYQREYWGSDTQYF	TGTGCCAGCAGTTACCAGCGGGAGTACTGGGGTTCAGATACGCAGTATTTT